This T cell receptor (beta chain) came from a study of blood T cells in healthy people across ages. Each sample yielded at least 6 million isolated PBMCs. Total RNA, at least 5 micrograms per sample, was extracted from PBMCs. As to this clonotype: The antigen remains undetermined. An end of the junction does not agree with germline; a read error may underlie this.

Findings and caveats of the study: PBMCs left unsorted prevented a conclusive naive versus antigen-experienced comparison. Per-million-T-cell TCR beta diversity fell roughly linearly with age.

Alongside a J-beta primer mix, a sample-barcoded 5' primer served in a second PCR lasting about 7 to 12 cycles. TCRdb independently ran MiXCR on the 5' RACE reads; one entry per CDR3 protein. The table lists around 780,000 distinct CDR3 sequences, 56% of them singletons. The source of this sequence is a man aged 40-49 years in good health. Sequenced sample: blood.

CDR3 nucleotides: TGTAGTGCTCTAGGGGCGGGAGGGCCCTCCGGGTTCCACAATGAGCAGTTCTTC. This encodes CSALGAGGPSGFHNEQFF. J is TRBJ2-1 and V is TRBV20-1, with 9 positions matching TRBD2. The CDR3 sequence is 18 residues long. Germline V lookup: CDR1 DFQATT, CDR2 SNEGSKA (reference sequence).